Following are 26 T cell receptor beta chains from one sample sequenced in a study of blood T cells in healthy people across ages. Sample-barcoded 5' priming and a J-beta primer mix drove a second PCR of about 7 to 11 cycles. MiXCR, run by TCRdb on the 5' RACE reads, gives a single entry per CDR3 protein. The sample gives fewer than 800,000 distinct CDR3 sequences, around 48% of which show up once; around 32% is in the top ten. The source material was blood. The receptors shown here come from a woman aged 55-70 years in good health.

This sequence joins TRBV5-1 and TRBJ2-7; no clear D gene. Trimming stripped 7 bases from V and 3 bases from J, with 14 bases between. The V gene's germline CDR1 is SGHRS and CDR2 YFSETQ. This CDR3 spans 13 amino acids. The CDR3 sequence is CASGRVGDYEQYF. DNA of the CDR3: TGCGCCAGCGGCCGTGTTGGGGACTACGAGCAGTACTTC.

The chain employs TRBV28 and TRBJ2-1; the match to TRBD2 covers 11 bases. Germline loops: CDR1 MDHEN, CDR2 SYDVKM. Trimming took 8 bases from V and 2 from J; bases not matched to a gene: 11. This CDR3 spans 17 amino acids. In DNA form, the CDR3 reads TGTGCCAGCGGCCCGTCCGGGACTAGCGGAACCTACAATGAGCAGTTCTTC. Residues: CASGPSGTSGTYNEQFF.

This clonotype was found many times. J is TRBJ2-7 and V is TRBV29-1, with 8 bases that match TRBD1. Trimming removed 1 base from V and 0 bases from J; junction bases left unmatched: 5. The V gene's germline CDR1 is SQVTM and CDR2 ANQGSEA. CDR3 length: 15 residues. The CDR3 sequence: CSVEAIQGGSYEQYF. In DNA form, the CDR3 reads TGCAGCGTTGAAGCTATACAGGGGGGCTCCTACGAGCAGTACTTC.

The V call is TRBV20-1, the J call TRBJ1-6; D may be TRBD1 (5 bases). Deletions cut 1 base from V and 7 bases from J, with 14 bases between. The CDR3 runs 15 residues. The germline CDR1 and CDR2 sequences are DFQATT and SNEGSKA (reference sequence). Written as DNA, the CDR3 is TGCAGTGCTAGAGTCCCGGGACGGCTAAATTCACCCCTCCACTTT. It encodes CSARVPGRLNSPLHF.

The chain carries TRBV27 and TRBJ2-3; D may be TRBD1 (5 bases). The CDR3 is 14 residues long. CDR1 and CDR2 from the germline V gene are MNHEY and SMNVEV (reference sequence). Trimming stripped 3 bases from V and 9 bases from J, with 16 bases between. CDR3 region: CASSLIDSMATQYF. The CDR3 DNA follows: TGTGCCAGCAGTTTGATCGACAGCATGGCCACGCAGTATTTT.

CDR3 residues: CSARGGSSNTEAFF. CDR3 sequence (DNA): TGCAGTGCTAGGGGGGGCAGTTCGAACACTGAAGCTTTCTTT. The chain uses TRBV20-1 and TRBJ1-1; TRBD1 might be the D (6 bases). The germline V gene has CDR1 DFQATT and CDR2 SNEGSKA (reference sequence). The CDR3 totals 14 residues. Deletions cut 3 bases from V and 1 base from J, with 12 bases between.

The chain employs TRBV6-2 or TRBV6-3 and TRBJ2-7; 7 bases are shared with TRBD1. The germline CDR1 and CDR2 sequences are MNHEY and SVGEGT. CDR3 length: 14 amino acids. J lost 1 base, V lost 3 bases, and 3 bases had no gene match. The CDR3 loop is CASSYGTASYEQYF. CDR3 nucleotides: TGTGCCAGCAGTTATGGGACAGCATCCTACGAGCAGTACTTC.

The chain employs TRBV20-1 and TRBJ2-1; TRBD2 aligns across 9 bases. Near its end, the DNA agrees better with TRBJ2-7, so the J call may be wrong. This CDR3 spans 15 amino acids. From germline, CDR1 is DFQATT and CDR2 SNEGSKA (reference sequence). DNA of the CDR3: TGCAGTGCTTTCACCGGGACTAGCTCCGACAATGAGCAGTACTTC. Its protein is CSAFTGTSSDNEQYF.

This clonotype was counted a few times. This chain uses TRBV6-5 with TRBJ1-1; D is perhaps TRBD1 (5 bases). The CDR3 contains 12 residues. Per germline, CDR1 MNHEY and CDR2 SVGAGI. V lost 8 bases to trimming and J lost 2 bases, with 9 bases between them. CDR3 protein: CASSTANTEAFF. The CDR3 DNA is TGTGCCAGCTCGACAGCTAACACTGAAGCTTTCTTT.

There are many counts of this clonotype. The germline gene is not matched at one end of the junction; a read error may be the cause. This chain connects TRBV5-1 to TRBJ2-5; a possible D gene is TRBD1 (5 bases). CDR3 length: 13 amino acids. In germline, CDR1 is SGHRS, CDR2 YFSETQ. The CDR3 is CASSLQGQETQYF. The CDR3 DNA reads TGTGCCAGCAGCCTTCAGGGACAAGAGACCCAGTACTTC.

This clonotype was observed many times. The genes are TRBV6-1 and TRBJ2-1; no clear D gene. The CDR3 runs to 15 residues. V dropped 4 bases and J dropped 5 bases, with 15 bases sitting between them. In germline, CDR1 is MNHNS, CDR2 SASEGT. CDR3 protein: CASSGSRAQDNEQFF. In nucleotides, the CDR3 is TGTGCCAGCAGTGGGTCAAGGGCTCAGGACAATGAGCAGTTCTTC.

The CDR3 is CSVEEGVAYEQYF. The CDR3 DNA is TGCAGCGTTGAGGAAGGGGTTGCCTACGAGCAGTACTTC. This chain links TRBV29-1 with TRBJ2-7, with a tentative D call TRBD1 (5 bases). Looked up from germline, CDR1 is SQVTM and CDR2 is ANQGSEA. Deletions cut 3 bases from V and 2 bases from J, with 11 bases between. CDR3 length: 13 residues.

V usage is TRBV24-1 and J usage is TRBJ2-1; 12 nucleotides line up with TRBD2. J gave up 2 bases and V 6 bases, and 1 base lay outside the gene matches. The CDR3 runs to 15 residues. Looked up from germline, CDR1 is KGHDR and CDR2 is SFDVKD. The CDR3 here is CATSTSGRPYNEQFF. CDR3 coding DNA: TGTGCCACCAGTACTAGCGGGAGGCCCTACAATGAGCAGTTCTTC.

This chain uses TRBV4-3 with TRBJ1-4; possible D gene TRBD1, 5 bases. The CDR3 consists of 16 residues. Germline lookup yields CDR1 LGHNA and CDR2 YSLEER. Trimming cost V 3 bases and J 5 bases, with 16 bases left between them. CDR3 coding DNA: TGCGCCAGCAGCCAGCAACTAGGGACGGGGAATGAAAAACTGTTTTTT. Protein product: CASSQQLGTGNEKLFF.

The V and J genes are TRBV9 and TRBJ1-2; possibly TRBD1 for D (6 bases). Trimming stripped 0 bases from V and 4 bases from J, with 16 bases between. The CDR3 contains 16 residues. Germline CDR1 and CDR2: SGDLS and YYNGEE. CDR3 region: CASSVDLSGTTYGYTF. CDR3 DNA: TGTGCCAGCAGCGTAGACCTTTCCGGGACAACCTATGGCTACACCTTC.

The V and J genes are TRBV3-1 and TRBJ1-1; D not certain. Trimming cost V 3 bases and J 6 bases, with 11 bases left between them. Germline V gene data show CDR1 as LGHDT and CDR2 as YNNKEL (reference sequence). The CDR3 is made up of 13 amino acids. In nucleotides, the CDR3 is TGTGCCAGCAGCCATGCGATTTATTCTGAAGCTTTCTTT. Translated, it gives CASSHAIYSEAFF.

This clonotype was observed once. The rearrangement joins TRBV20-1 to TRBJ2-5, with 8 bases aligning to TRBD1. CDR3 length: 12 residues. V trimming: 6 bases; J trimming: 11 bases; junction bases outside the gene matches: 11. From germline, CDR1 is DFQATT and CDR2 SNEGSKA (reference sequence). In DNA, the CDR3 is TGCAGTGCCCGGACAGGGTTCGGGGAGCAGTACTTC. It codes for CSARTGFGEQYF.

The sample holds a few counts of this clonotype. Being one base from a much bigger clone, this may be a read error. J is TRBJ2-7 and V is TRBV7-2; 16 bases are shared with TRBD2. The CDR3 is 20 residues long. Looked up from germline, CDR1 is SGHTA and CDR2 is FQGNSA. Unmatched junction bases numbered 17, after V lost 2 bases and J lost 7 bases. CDR3 sequence (DNA): TGTGCCAGCAGCTTACCCCCCGGGACTAGCGGGGGGGCCATTAGAAATGAGCAGTACTTC. Protein: CASSLPPGTSGGAIRNEQYF.

V gene TRBV12-1 combines with J gene TRBJ2-3; the table's D call TRBD1 went unverified against the DNA. TRBV12-1 is annotated as a pseudogene. The CDR3 contains 18 residues. The CDR3 protein is CASSFALPPGASDDTQYF. The DNA for the CDR3 is TGTGCCAGCAGCTTTGCCCTACCTCCGGGGGCCTCGGATGATACGCAGTATTTT.

This chain joins TRBV12-5 and TRBJ2-7, with 7 bases matching TRBD2. The length of the CDR3 is 13 residues. CDR1 and CDR2 (germline): LGHNT, FRNRAP. J gave up 4 bases and V 8 bases, and 8 bases lay outside the gene matches. The CDR3 loop reads CASRAGDQYEQYF. Here the CDR3 DNA reads TGTGCTAGTCGGGCGGGAGATCAATACGAGCAGTACTTC.

The chain uses TRBV4-3 and TRBJ2-1, with D uncertain. Germline values: CDR1 LGHNA, CDR2 YSLEER. The V end was cut by 2 bases, the J end by 3 bases, with 8 bases between. The CDR3 is made up of 14 amino acids. CDR3 nucleotide sequence: TGCGCCAGCAGCCAATCGGTGAACTACAATGAGCAGTTCTTC. Amino acid sequence: CASSQSVNYNEQFF.

This clonotype was recorded once. The chain has TRBV25-1 and TRBJ2-2; D possibly uses TRBD1 or TRBD2 (6 bases each). The CDR3 consists of 18 residues. V was clipped by 3 bases and J by 3 bases, with 20 bases between them. Germline V lookup: CDR1 MGHDK, CDR2 SYGVNS. The CDR3 reads CASSDFRDPGGDTGELFF. CDR3 DNA sequence: TGTGCCAGCAGTGACTTCCGGGACCCCGGGGGCGACACCGGGGAGCTGTTTTTT.

The chain recombines TRBV3-1 with TRBJ1-2; unclear D gene. From germline, CDR1 is LGHDT and CDR2 YNNKEL (reference sequence). CDR3 size: 13 residues. With 0 bases removed from V and 8 bases from J, the gap between germline ends came to 10 bases. CDR3 loop: CASSQDSVGGYTF. The DNA for the CDR3 is TGTGCCAGCAGCCAAGACAGCGTGGGGGGCTACACCTTC.

The chain recombines TRBV7-2 with TRBJ1-2; D is perhaps TRBD1 (6 bases). The germline V gene encodes CDR1 SGHTA and CDR2 FQGNSA. V was shortened by 2 bases and J by 0 bases, with 10 bases between the two germline ends. This CDR3 has 15 residues. In DNA, the CDR3 is TGTGCCAGCAGCTTAAGGACAGCAACTAACTATGGCTACACCTTC. Protein product: CASSLRTATNYGYTF.

The chain employs TRBV7-8 and TRBJ1-6; possible D gene TRBD1, 5 bases. The CDR3 has 16 amino acids. CDR1 is SGHVS, CDR2 FQNEAQ, per germline. V lost 3 bases and J lost 9, with 18 bases in between. In DNA form, the CDR3 reads TGTGCCAGCAGCTTGGGGACTAGTCAGATGCTTTCACCCCTCCACTTT. Its protein product is CASSLGTSQMLSPLHF.

Worth noting for this clonotype: At one end, the junction sequence differs from germline, possibly due to a read error. The chain links TRBV7-7 to TRBJ2-5; 8 bases map to TRBD1. CDR1 is SSHAT, CDR2 FNYEAQ, per germline (reference sequence). The CDR3 runs 15 residues. The CDR3 spells CASSIGQGVSGTQYF. In nucleotides, the CDR3 is TGTGCTAGCAGCATCGGACAGGGAGTCTCGGGGACCCAGTACTTC.